This passage covers 14 T cell receptor beta chains from one sample sequenced in a study of vaccination and CD4 T cells after COVID-19. TCRdb reanalysed the PCR reads using MiXCR and keeps one entry per CDR3 protein. This table has approximately 20,000 distinct CDR3 sequences, roughly 63% appearing once. This specimen was CD4+ T cells from blood, taken after SARS-CoV-2 vaccination. The receptors come from a human donor who had recovered from COVID-19.

V and J are TRBV11-3 and TRBJ2-7; TRBD2 aligns across 8 bases. The CDR3 extends over 15 amino acids. V shed 5 bases, J shed 3 bases, and the junction held 9 bases outside the gene matches. Per germline, CDR1 SGHNT and CDR2 YENEEA. This chain's CDR3 is CASSPHTGGDYEQYF. CDR3 bases: TGTGCCAGCAGCCCCCATACGGGGGGGGACTACGAGCAGTACTTC.

This clonotype came up a few times. The gene calls are TRBV7-9 and TRBJ2-2; either TRBD1 or TRBD2 may supply D (6 bases each). Between the trimmed V and J ends, which lost 5 bases and 11 bases, there was a span of 15 bases. CDR3 size: 13 residues. In germline, CDR1 is SEHNR, CDR2 FQNEAQ (reference sequence). The CDR3 DNA reads as TGTGCCAGCAGCCCGATACAGGGAGGAGAGCTGTTTTTT. Amino acids: CASSPIQGGELFF.

This chain links TRBV2 with TRBJ2-7; 10 positions match TRBD2. The CDR3 has 13 amino acids. From germline, CDR1 is SNHLY and CDR2 FYNNEI. Trimming removed 8 bases from V and 12 bases from J; junction bases left unmatched: 13. The CDR3 region is CASQREGSLKGYF. The CDR3 DNA reads TGTGCCAGCCAGCGGGAGGGAAGTTTGAAGGGGTACTTC.

The J gene is TRBJ1-5, the V gene TRBV23-1; D might be TRBD1 (5 bases). TRBV23-1 is identified as an open reading frame with a role that is uncertain. V shed 2 bases and J shed 5 bases, with 13 bases lying between them. This CDR3 comprises 15 residues. The CDR3 protein is CASSQRGSLDQPQHF. DNA for the CDR3: TGCGCCAGCAGTCAAAGGGGTTCCTTAGATCAGCCCCAGCATTTT.

V is TRBV2 and J is TRBJ2-3; D unclear. CDR1 and CDR2 from the germline V gene are SNHLY and FYNNEI. The CDR3 extends over 11 amino acids. The V and J ends lost 5 bases and 4 bases respectively, with 4 bases between them. This CDR3 is CASSRSDTQYF. As DNA, the CDR3 is TGTGCCAGCAGTCGATCAGATACGCAGTATTTT.

The chain recombines TRBV21-1 with TRBJ2-3. TRBV21-1 corresponds to a pseudogene. The CDR3 consists of 18 residues. This CDR3 reads CASSKEMNRRNSTDTQYF. The CDR3 region has the DNA TGTGCCAGCAGCAAAGAGATGAACAGAAGAAACAGCACAGATACGCAGTATTTT.

The chain joins TRBV7-3 to TRBJ2-7; D is tentatively TRBD1 or TRBD2 (5 bases each). This CDR3 has 12 amino acids. In germline, CDR1 is SGHTA, CDR2 FQGTGA. The V end was cut by 4 bases, the J end by 4 bases, with 8 bases between. The CDR3 here is CASSWGSYEQYF. CDR3 nucleotide sequence: TGTGCCAGCAGCTGGGGGTCTTACGAGCAGTACTTC.

In its sample, this clonotype was seen a few times. The CDR3 DNA sequence: TGCAGTGCTACCGCCCCTTCTGGGCTAGCGGGAGGACACCAAGAGACCCAGTACTTC. It is translated as CSATAPSGLAGGHQETQYF. This sequence joins TRBV20-1 and TRBJ2-5; 11 bases map to TRBD2. V lost 4 bases and J lost 0; bases outside the gene matches: 16. This CDR3 region has 19 residues. Germline loops: CDR1 DFQATT, CDR2 SNEGSKA (reference sequence).

CDR3 in DNA: TGCAGGGTGGGGCTAGCGGCGGGCCCAGATACGCAGTATTTT. The encoded protein is CRVGLAAGPDTQYF. The chain is built from TRBV20-1 and TRBJ2-3, with 7 bases identical to TRBD2. CDR1 DFQATT and CDR2 SNEGSKA come from the germline V gene (reference sequence). The CDR3 is 14 amino acids.

The chain recombines TRBV4-2 with TRBJ1-5; a possible D gene is TRBD1 (6 bases). The V and J ends lost 0 bases and 0 bases respectively, with 21 bases between them. From germline, CDR1 is LGHNA and CDR2 YNFKEQ. The CDR3 is 20 residues long. CDR3 nucleotides: TGTGCCAGCAGCCAAGAAAGCTCATACCACCAGGGGAGTAGCAATCAGCCCCAGCATTTT. It specifies CASSQESSYHQGSSNQPQHF.

The rearrangement uses TRBV10-1 and TRBJ2-7, with a weak D call TRBD1 (6 bases). The V and J ends lost 7 bases and 2 bases respectively, with 15 bases between them. CDR1 WNHNN and CDR2 SYGVQD come from the germline V gene (reference sequence). This CDR3 has 14 residues. Here the CDR3 DNA reads TGCGCCAGCACTACCCCGGGACACCCCTACGAGCAGTACTTC. It is translated as CASTTPGHPYEQYF.

The chain links TRBV7-2 to TRBJ1-1; D gene unclear. V was clipped by 4 bases and J by 3 bases, with 12 bases between them. From germline, CDR1 is SGHTA and CDR2 FQGNSA. This CDR3 comprises 14 residues. CDR3 DNA: TGTGCCAGCAGCTGGACGCCCGGGGACACTGAAGCTTTCTTT. It translates to CASSWTPGDTEAFF.

This clonotype has more than one count but fewer than ten. This chain joins TRBV7-9 and TRBJ2-1, with D possibly matching TRBD1 (7 bases). Germline-derived CDR1 and CDR2 are SEHNR and FQNEAQ (reference sequence). The length of the CDR3 is 16 residues. Trimming stripped 7 bases from V and 4 bases from J, with 20 bases between. For the CDR3, the DNA is TGTGCCAGCAACCCTCCTGAGGCAGGGGGGTACAATGAGCAGTTCTTC. It is translated as CASNPPEAGGYNEQFF.

This clonotype was observed a handful of times. V is TRBV27 and J is TRBJ1-5; maybe TRBD1 (6 bases). The germline V and J ends were trimmed by 5 bases and 3 bases, with 14 bases remaining between them. This CDR3 comprises 15 residues. Germline V CDR1 and CDR2: MNHEY, SMNVEV (reference sequence). The CDR3 loop is CASSPWGTNNQPQHF. The CDR3 DNA reads as TGTGCCAGCAGTCCATGGGGGACAAACAATCAGCCCCAGCATTTT.